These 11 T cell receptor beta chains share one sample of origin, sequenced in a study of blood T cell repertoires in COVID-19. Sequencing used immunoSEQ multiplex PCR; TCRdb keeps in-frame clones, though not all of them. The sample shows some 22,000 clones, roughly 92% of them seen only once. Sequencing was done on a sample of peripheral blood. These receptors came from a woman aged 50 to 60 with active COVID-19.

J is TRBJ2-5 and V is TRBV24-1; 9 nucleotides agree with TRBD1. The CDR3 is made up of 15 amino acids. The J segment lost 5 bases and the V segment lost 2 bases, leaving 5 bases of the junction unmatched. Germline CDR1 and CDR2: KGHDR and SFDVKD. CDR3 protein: CATSDSRTGAETQYF. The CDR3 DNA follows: TGTGCCACCAGTGATTCCAGGACAGGGGCGGAGACCCAGTACTTC.

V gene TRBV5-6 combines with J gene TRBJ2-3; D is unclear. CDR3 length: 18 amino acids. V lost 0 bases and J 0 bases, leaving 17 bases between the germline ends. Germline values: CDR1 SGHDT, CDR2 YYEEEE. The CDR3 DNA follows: TGTGCCAGCAGCTTGGTGTCCCTACAGAGATCAAGCACAGATACGCAGTATTTT. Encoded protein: CASSLVSLQRSSTDTQYF.

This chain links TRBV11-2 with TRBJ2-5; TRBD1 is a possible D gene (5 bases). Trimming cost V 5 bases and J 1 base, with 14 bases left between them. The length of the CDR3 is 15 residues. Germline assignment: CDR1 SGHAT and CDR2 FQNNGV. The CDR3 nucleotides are TGTGCCAGCAGCCAGGGCGCTACGGGCCAAGAGACCCAGTACTTC. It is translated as CASSQGATGQETQYF.

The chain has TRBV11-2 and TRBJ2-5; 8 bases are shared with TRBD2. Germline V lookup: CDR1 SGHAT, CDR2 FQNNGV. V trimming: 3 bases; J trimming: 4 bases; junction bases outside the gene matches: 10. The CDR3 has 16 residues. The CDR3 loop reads CASSFGAGGVRETQYF. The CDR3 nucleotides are TGTGCCAGCAGCTTTGGTGCGGGAGGTGTGCGAGAGACCCAGTACTTC.

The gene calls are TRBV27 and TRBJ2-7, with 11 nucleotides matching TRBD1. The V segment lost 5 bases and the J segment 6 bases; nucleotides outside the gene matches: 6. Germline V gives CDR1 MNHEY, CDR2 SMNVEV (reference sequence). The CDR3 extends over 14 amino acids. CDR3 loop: CASSPGTGGSEQYF. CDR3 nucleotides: TGTGCCAGCAGTCCCGGGACAGGGGGAAGCGAGCAGTACTTC.

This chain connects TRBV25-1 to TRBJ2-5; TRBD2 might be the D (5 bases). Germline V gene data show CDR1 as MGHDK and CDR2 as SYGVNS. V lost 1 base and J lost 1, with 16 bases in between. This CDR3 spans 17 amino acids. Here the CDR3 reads CASSESGQRTSQETQYF. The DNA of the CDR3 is TGTGCCAGCAGTGAATCGGGCCAGCGGACGAGCCAAGAGACCCAGTACTTC.

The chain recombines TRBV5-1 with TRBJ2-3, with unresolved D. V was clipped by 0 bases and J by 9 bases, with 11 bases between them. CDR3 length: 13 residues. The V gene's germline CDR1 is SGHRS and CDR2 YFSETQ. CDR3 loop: CASSLAGYSTQYF. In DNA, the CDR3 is TGCGCCAGCAGCTTGGCCGGGTACTCCACGCAGTATTTT. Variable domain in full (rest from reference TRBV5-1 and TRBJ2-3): KAGVTQTPRYLIKTRGQQVTLSCSPISGHRSVSWYQQTPGQGLQFLFEYFSETQRNKGNFPGRFSGRQFSNSRSEMNVSTLELGDSALYLCASSLAGYSTQYFGPGTRLTVL.

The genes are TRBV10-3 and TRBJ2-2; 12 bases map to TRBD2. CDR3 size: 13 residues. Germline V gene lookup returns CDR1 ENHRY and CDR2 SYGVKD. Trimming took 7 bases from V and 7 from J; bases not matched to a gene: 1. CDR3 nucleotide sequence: TGTGCCATCAAGACTAGCGGGAGCGGGGAGCTGTTTTTT. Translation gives CAIKTSGSGELFF.

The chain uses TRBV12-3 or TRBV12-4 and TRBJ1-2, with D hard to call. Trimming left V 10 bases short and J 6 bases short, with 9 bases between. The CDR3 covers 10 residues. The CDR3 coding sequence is TGTGCCACCCTCAGGCATGGCTACACCTTC. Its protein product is CATLRHGYTF.

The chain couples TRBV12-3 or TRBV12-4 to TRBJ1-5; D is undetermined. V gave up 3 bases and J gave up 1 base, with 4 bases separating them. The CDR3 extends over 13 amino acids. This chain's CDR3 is CASSFGSNQPQHF. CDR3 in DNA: TGTGCCAGCAGTTTCGGGAGCAATCAGCCCCAGCATTTT.

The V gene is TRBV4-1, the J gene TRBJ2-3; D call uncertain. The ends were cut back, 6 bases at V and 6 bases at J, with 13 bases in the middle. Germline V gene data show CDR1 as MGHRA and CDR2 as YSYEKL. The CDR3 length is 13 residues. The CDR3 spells CASRHEYKDTQYF. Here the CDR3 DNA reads TGCGCCAGCAGACATGAATACAAGGATACGCAGTATTTT.